The clone carrying this T cell receptor (beta chain) was seen repeatedly, ten times or more. The antigen is undetermined. The sample originates from a study of vaccination and CD4 T cells after COVID-19. Turning to the study itself: Every culture used as a control got a CEFX pool, an HIV-1 Nef pool, or no peptide. Findings of the study overall: 304 of 307 vaccine-specific clones from convalescent patients were spike mono-reactive.

CDR3 length: 16 residues. V lost 6 bases to trimming and J lost 0 bases; unmatched junction nucleotides: 6. CDR1 and CDR2 from the germline V gene are MDHEN and SYDVKM. Noted treatment: roughly nine-day PBMC culture with coronavirus spike peptide pools or control peptides (ViraFEST assay). ViraFEST sequenced TCRs after peptide-pool expansion of antigen-specific T cells. Following culture for about eleven days, CD4+ T cells were isolated by negative selection. At the Johns Hopkins FTIC core, DNA taken from cultured CD4+ T cells was sequenced by way of the Oncomine TCR Beta short-read assay. TCRdb fed the PCR reads into MiXCR, producing one record per CDR3 protein. The table includes 4,000 to 4,500 distinct CDR3 sequences, 21% detected once.

This receptor was taken from a human donor who had recovered from COVID-19. The input for sequencing was CD4+ T cells from blood, cultured in vitro, taken after SARS-CoV-2 vaccination. The rearrangement joins TRBV28 to TRBJ1-3; the match to TRBD1 covers 9 bases. The CDR3 region has the DNA TGTGCCAGCAGGAGGACAGGGGCACTCTCTGGAAACACCATATATTTT. It translates to CASRRTGALSGNTIYF.